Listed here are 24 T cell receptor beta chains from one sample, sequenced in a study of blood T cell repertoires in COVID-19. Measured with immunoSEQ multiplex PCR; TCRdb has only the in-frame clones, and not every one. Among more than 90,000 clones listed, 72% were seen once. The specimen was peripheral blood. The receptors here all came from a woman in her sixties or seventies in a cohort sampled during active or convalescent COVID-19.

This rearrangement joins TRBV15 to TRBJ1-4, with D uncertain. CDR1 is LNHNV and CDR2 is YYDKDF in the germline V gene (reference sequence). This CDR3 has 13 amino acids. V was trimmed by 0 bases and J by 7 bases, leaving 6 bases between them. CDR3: CATSRDPGEKLFF. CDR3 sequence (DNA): TGTGCCACCAGCAGAGATCCGGGTGAAAAACTGTTTTTT.

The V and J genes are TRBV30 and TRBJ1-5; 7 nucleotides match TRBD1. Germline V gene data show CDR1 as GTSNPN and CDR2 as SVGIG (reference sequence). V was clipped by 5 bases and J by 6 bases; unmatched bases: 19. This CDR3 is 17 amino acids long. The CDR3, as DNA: TGTGCCTGGGATCCCGGGACGACAGGGCTCAGCGGTCAGCCCCAGCATTTT. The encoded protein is CAWDPGTTGLSGQPQHF.

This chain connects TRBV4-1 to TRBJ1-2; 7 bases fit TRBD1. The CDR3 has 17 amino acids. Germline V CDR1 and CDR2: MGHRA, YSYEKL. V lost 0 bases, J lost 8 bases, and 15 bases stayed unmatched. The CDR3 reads CASSQDSRQGETWGYTF. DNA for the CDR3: TGCGCCAGCAGCCAAGACTCCCGACAGGGAGAGACCTGGGGCTACACCTTC.

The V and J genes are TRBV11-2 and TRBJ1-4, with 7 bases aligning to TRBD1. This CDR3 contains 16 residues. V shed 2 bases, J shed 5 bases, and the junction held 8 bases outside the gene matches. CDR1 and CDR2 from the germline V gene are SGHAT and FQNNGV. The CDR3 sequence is CASSLPPGQRNEKLFF. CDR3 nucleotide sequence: TGTGCCAGCAGCTTACCCCCGGGACAGCGAAATGAAAAACTGTTTTTT. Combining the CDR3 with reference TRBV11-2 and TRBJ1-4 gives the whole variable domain EAGVAQSPRYKIIEKRQSVAFWCNPISGHATLYWYQQILGQGPKLLIQFQNNGVVDDSQLPKDRFSAERLKGVDSTLKIQPAKLEDSAVYLCASSLPPGQRNEKLFFGSGTQLSVL.

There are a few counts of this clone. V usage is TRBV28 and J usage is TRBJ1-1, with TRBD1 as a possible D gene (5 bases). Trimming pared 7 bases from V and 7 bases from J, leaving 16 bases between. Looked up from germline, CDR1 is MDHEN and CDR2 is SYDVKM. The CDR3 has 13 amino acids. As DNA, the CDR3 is TGTGCCAGCATTGGTCAAGGGGAACTTGAAGCTTTCTTT. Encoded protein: CASIGQGELEAFF. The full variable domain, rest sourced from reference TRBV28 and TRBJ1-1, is DVKVTQSSRYLVKRTGEKVFLECVQDMDHENMFWYRQDPGLGLRLIYFSYDVKMKEKGDIPEGYSVSREKKERFSLILESASTNQTSMYLCASIGQGELEAFFGQGTRLTVV.

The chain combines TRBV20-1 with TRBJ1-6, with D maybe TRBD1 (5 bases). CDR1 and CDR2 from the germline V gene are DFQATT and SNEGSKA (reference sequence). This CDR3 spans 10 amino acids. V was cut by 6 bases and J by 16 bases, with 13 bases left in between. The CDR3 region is CSAHRTQLHF. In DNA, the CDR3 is TGCAGTGCGCATCGGACACAACTCCACTTT.

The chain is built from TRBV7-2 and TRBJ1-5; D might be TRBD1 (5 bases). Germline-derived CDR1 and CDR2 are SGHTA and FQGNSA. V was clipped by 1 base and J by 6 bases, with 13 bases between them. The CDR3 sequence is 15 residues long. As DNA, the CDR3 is TGTGCCAGCAGCTTAGATACAGGTTTCTTTCAGCCCCAGCATTTT. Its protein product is CASSLDTGFFQPQHF.

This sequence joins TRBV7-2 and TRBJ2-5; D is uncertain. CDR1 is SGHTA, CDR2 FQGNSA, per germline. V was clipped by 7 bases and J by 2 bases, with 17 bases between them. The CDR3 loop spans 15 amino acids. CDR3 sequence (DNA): TGTGCCAGCACTTTGCACGGCCAACAGCAAGAGACCCAGTACTTC. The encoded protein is CASTLHGQQQETQYF.

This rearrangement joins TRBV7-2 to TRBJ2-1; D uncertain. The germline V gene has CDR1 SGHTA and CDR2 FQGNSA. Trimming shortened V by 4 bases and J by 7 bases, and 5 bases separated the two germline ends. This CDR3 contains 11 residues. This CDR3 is CASSSSNEQFF. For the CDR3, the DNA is TGTGCCAGCAGCTCCAGTAATGAGCAGTTCTTC. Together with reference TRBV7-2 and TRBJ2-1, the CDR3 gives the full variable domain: GAGVSQSPSNKVTEKGKDVELRCDPISGHTALYWYRQSLGQGLEFLIYFQGNSAPDKSGLPSDRFSAERTGGSVSTLTIQRTQQEDSAVYLCASSSSNEQFFGPGTRLTVL.

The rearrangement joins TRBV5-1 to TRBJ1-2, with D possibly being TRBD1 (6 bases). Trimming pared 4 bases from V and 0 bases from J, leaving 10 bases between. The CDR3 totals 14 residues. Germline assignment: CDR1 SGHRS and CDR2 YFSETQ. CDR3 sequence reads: CASSTDRANYGYTF. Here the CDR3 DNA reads TGCGCCAGCAGCACGGACAGAGCTAACTATGGCTACACCTTC. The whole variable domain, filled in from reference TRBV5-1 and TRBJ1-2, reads KAGVTQTPRYLIKTRGQQVTLSCSPISGHRSVSWYQQTPGQGLQFLFEYFSETQRNKGNFPGRFSGRQFSNSRSEMNVSTLELGDSALYLCASSTDRANYGYTFGSGTRLTVV.

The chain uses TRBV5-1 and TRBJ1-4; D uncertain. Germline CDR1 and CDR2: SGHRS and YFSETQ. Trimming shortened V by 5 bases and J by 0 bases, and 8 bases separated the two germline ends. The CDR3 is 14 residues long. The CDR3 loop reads CASRDSATNEKLFF. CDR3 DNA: TGCGCCAGCAGAGACTCCGCAACTAATGAAAAACTGTTTTTT. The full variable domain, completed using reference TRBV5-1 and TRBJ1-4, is KAGVTQTPRYLIKTRGQQVTLSCSPISGHRSVSWYQQTPGQGLQFLFEYFSETQRNKGNFPGRFSGRQFSNSRSEMNVSTLELGDSALYLCASRDSATNEKLFFGSGTQLSVL.

The CDR3 here is CASRPRGGHYGYTF. In DNA form, the CDR3 reads TGTGCCAGCAGGCCCCGGGGGGGGCACTATGGCTACACCTTC. The genes are TRBV6-5 and TRBJ1-2; D is perhaps TRBD1 (6 bases). Trimming left V 6 bases short and J 3 bases short, with 14 bases between. Germline CDR1 is MNHEY and CDR2 is SVGAGI. There are 14 residues in the CDR3.

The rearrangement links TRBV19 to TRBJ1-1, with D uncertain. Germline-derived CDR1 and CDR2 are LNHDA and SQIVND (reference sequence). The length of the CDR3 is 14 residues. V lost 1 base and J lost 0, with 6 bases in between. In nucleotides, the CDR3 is TGTGCCAGTAGTATAGCCAGGCTGAACACTGAAGCTTTCTTT. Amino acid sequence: CASSIARLNTEAFF.

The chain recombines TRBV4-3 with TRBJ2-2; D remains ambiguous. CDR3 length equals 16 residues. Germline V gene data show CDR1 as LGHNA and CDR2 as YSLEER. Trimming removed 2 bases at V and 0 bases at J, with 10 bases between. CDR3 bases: TGCGCCAGCAGCCAATTGGGCCCTGCGAACACCGGGGAGCTGTTTTTT. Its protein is CASSQLGPANTGELFF.

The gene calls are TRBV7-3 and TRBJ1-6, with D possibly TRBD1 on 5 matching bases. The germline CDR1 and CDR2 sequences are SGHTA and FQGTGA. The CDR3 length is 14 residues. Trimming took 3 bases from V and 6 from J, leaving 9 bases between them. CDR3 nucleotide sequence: TGTGCCAGCAGCTTGCAGGGTCGTAATTCACCCCTCCACTTT. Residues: CASSLQGRNSPLHF.

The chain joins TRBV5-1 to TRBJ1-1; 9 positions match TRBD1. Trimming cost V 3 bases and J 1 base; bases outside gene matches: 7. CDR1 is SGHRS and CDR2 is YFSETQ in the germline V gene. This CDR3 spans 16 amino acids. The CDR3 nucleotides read TGCGCCAGCAGCTACCGACCGGGACAGGGGAACACTGAAGCTTTCTTT. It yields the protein CASSYRPGQGNTEAFF.

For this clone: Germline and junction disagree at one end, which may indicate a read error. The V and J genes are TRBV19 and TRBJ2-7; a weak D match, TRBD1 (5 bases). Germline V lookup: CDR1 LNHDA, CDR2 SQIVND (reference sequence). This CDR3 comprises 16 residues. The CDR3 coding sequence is TGTGCCAGTAGTATTGGCGCCCAGTTTGGGGCCTACGAGCAGTACTTT. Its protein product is CASSIGAQFGAYEQYF.

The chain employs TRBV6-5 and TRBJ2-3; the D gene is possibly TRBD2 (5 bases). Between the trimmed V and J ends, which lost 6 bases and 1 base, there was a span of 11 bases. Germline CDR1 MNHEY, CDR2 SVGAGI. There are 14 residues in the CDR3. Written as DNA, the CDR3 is TGTGCCAGCAGGAGGGTGGTCGGCACAGATACGCAGTATTTT. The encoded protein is CASRRVVGTDTQYF.

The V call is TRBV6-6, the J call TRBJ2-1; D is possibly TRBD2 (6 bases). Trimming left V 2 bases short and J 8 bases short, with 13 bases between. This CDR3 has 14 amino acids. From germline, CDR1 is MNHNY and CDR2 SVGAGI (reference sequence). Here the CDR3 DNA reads TGTGCCAGCAGTTACGTTTCGGGGGTTGATGAGCAGTTCTTC. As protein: CASSYVSGVDEQFF.

DNA of the CDR3: TGTGCCAGCAGCTTGGGAGGGGGGGCGGATACGCAGTATTTT. This codes for CASSLGGGADTQYF. This chain uses TRBV5-6 with TRBJ2-3, with D tentatively TRBD2 (7 bases). The germline V and J ends were trimmed by 0 bases and 6 bases, with 11 bases remaining between them. Germline V gene sequence: CDR1 SGHDT, CDR2 YYEEEE. CDR3 size: 14 residues.

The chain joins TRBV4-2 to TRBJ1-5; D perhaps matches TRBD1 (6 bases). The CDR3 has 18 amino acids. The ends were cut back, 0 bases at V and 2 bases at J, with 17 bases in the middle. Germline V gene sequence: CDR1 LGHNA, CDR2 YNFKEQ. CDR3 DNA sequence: TGTGCCAGCAGCCAAGATCCCCAGGGGCGGTGGGGCAATCAGCCCCAGCATTTT. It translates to CASSQDPQGRWGNQPQHF.

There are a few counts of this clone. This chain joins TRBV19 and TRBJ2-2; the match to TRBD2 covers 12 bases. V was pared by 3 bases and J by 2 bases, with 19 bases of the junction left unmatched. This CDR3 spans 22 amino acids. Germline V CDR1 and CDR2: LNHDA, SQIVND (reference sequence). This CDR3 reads CASSIGQAPASGGALNTGELFF. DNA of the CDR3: TGTGCCAGTAGTATTGGGCAAGCCCCCGCTAGCGGGGGGGCACTTAACACCGGGGAGCTGTTTTTT.

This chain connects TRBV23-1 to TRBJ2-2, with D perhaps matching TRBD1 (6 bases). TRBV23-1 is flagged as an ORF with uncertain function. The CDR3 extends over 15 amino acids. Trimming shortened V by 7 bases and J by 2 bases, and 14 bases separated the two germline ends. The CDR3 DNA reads TGCGCCAGCACCACCAGGGGACAAAACACCGGGGAGCTGTTTTTT. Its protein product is CASTTRGQNTGELFF.

CDR3 protein: CASSQEERTSGGVGDTQYF. The CDR3 bases are TGTGCCAGCAGCCAAGAAGAGAGGACTAGCGGGGGAGTCGGAGATACGCAGTATTTT. The chain combines TRBV4-2 with TRBJ2-3; 13 nucleotides match TRBD2. CDR3 length equals 19 residues. The V segment lost 0 bases and the J segment 5 bases; nucleotides outside the gene matches: 11. In germline, CDR1 is LGHNA, CDR2 YNFKEQ.